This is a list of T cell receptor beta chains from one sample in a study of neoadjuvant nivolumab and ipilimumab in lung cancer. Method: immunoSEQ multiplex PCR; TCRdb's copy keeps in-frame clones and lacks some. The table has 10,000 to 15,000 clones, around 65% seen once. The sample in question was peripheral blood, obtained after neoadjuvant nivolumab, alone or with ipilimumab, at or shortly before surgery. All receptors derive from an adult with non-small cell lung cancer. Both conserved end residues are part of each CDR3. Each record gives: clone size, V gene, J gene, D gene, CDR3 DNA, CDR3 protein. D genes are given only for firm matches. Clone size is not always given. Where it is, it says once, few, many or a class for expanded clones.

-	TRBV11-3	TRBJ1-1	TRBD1	TGTGCCAGCAGCACTATGGGACAGGGGGGTACTGAAGCTTTCTTT	CASSTMGQGGTEAFF
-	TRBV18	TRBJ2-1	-	TGTGCCAGCTCACCAAGGGGTGGTAGAGTCTTAAATGAGCAGTTCTTC	CASSPRGGRVLNEQFF
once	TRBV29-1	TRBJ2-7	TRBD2	TGCAGCGTTGAGAAACTAGCGGGACACGAGCAGTACTTC	CSVEKLAGHEQYF
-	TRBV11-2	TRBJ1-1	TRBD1	TGTGCCAGCAGCCCCCTGACAGGGGGAACTGAAGCTTTCTTT	CASSPLTGGTEAFF
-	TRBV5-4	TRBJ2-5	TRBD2	TGTGCCAGCAGCTCTGGACTAGCGGGAGTGGAGACCCAGTACTTC	CASSSGLAGVETQYF
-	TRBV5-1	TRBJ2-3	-	TGCGCCAGCAGCCTTGGGACCGGTGGGGATACGCAGTATTTT	CASSLGTGGDTQYF
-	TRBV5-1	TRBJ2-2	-	TGCGCCAGCAGCCTACAGAACACCGGGGAGCTGTTTTTT	CASSLQNTGELFF
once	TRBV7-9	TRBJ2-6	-	TGTGCCAGCAGCTTGCCAGGGGACTCTGGGGCCAACGTCCTGACTTTC	CASSLPGDSGANVLTF
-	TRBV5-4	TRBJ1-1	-	TGTGCCAGCAGCATGACAGCCAGGAACACTGAAGCTTTCTTT	CASSMTARNTEAFF
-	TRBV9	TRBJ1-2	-	TGTGCCAGCAGCCCCGGGGGGTGGGGGCTCTATGGCTACACCTTC	CASSPGGWGLYGYTF
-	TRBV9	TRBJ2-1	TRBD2	TGTGCCAGCAGCGCAGGGACTAGCGTCAATGAGCAGTTCTTC	CASSAGTSVNEQFF
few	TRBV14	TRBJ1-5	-	TGTGCCAGCAGCCAGGGCGCGGATCAGCCCCAGCATTTT	CASSQGADQPQHF
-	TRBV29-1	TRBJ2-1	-	TGCAGCGTTGGTTCCTACAATGAGCAGTTCTTC	CSVGSYNEQFF
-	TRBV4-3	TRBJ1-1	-	TGCGCCAGCAGCCCCTTGCCCGGGGGCACTGAAGCTTTCTTT	CASSPLPGGTEAFF
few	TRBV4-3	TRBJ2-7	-	TGCGCCAGCAGCCAAGATCTGGAGGTCTACGAGCAGTACTTC	CASSQDLEVYEQYF
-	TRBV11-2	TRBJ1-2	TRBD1	TGTGCCAGCAGCTTAGTCGAGACAGGGGTGTTTTTATATGGCTACACCTTC	CASSLVETGVFLYGYTF
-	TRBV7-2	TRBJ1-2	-	TGTGCCAGCAGCCCAGAGGCGGCAGCTAACTATGGCTACACCTTC	CASSPEAAANYGYTF
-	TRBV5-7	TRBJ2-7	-	TGTGCCAGCAGCTTGACGGGAGCCCCAAACGAGCAGTACTTC	CASSLTGAPNEQYF
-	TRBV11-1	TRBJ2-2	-	TGTGCCAGCAGCTTTCAGGGCGCGGACACCGGGGAGCTGTTTTTT	CASSFQGADTGELFF
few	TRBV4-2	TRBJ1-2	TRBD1	TGTGCCAGCAGGGACAGGGACGGACCCTATGGCTACACCTTC	CASRDRDGPYGYTF
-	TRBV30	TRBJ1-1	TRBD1	TGTGCCTGCAACAGGGGCTATGAAGCTTTCTTT	CACNRGYEAFF
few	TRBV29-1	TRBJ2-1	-	TGCAGCGTTGATGGGGGAGCCTACAATGAGCAGTTCTTC	CSVDGGAYNEQFF
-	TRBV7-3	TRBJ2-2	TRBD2	TGTGCCAGCAGCTCGACTGTCGGGGGGGACACCGGGGAGCTGTTTTTT	CASSSTVGGDTGELFF
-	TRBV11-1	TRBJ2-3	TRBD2	TGTGCCAGCAGCGAGACTAGCGGGAGTATCGGACGTGCAGATACGCAGTATTTT	CASSETSGSIGRADTQYF
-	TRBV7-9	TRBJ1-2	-	TGTGCCAGCAGCCCCGGAGAAAACTATGGCTACACCTTC	CASSPGENYGYTF
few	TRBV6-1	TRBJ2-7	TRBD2	TGTGCCAGCAGTGAATGGGCTAGCGGGAGCTACGAGCAGTACTTC	CASSEWASGSYEQYF
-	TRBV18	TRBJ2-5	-	TGTGCCAGCTCACCACCGGGGGAGACCCAGTACTTC	CASSPPGETQYF
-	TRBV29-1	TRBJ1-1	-	TGCAGCGTGATAGGCGGTGGAGGAGCTTTCTTT	CSVIGGGGAFF
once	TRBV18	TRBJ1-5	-	TGTGCCAGCTCACCAAGGGAAGGTCCCTCCGGGGGGCAGCCCCAGCATTTT	CASSPREGPSGGQPQHF
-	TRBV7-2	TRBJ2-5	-	TGTGCCAGCAGCTTCGGGCTAGCAGCGGAGACCCAGTACTTC	CASSFGLAAETQYF
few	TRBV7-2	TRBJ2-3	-	TGTGCCAGCAGCTTACCAGGGCCGACAGATACGCAGTATTTT	CASSLPGPTDTQYF
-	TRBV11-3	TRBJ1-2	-	TGTGCCAGCAGGAAAAGCCAGGCCCTCTATGGCTACACCTTC	CASRKSQALYGYTF
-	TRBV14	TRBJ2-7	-	TGTGCCAGCAGCCAGGGGTACGAGCAGTACTTC	CASSQGYEQYF
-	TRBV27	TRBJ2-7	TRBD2	TGTGCCAGCAGTTTATTTCGAGGGACTAGTGATGTCTACGAGCAGTACTTC	CASSLFRGTSDVYEQYF
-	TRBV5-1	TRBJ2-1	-	TGCGCCAGCAGCCCCGACCGGGACCCCAATGAGCAGTTCTTC	CASSPDRDPNEQFF